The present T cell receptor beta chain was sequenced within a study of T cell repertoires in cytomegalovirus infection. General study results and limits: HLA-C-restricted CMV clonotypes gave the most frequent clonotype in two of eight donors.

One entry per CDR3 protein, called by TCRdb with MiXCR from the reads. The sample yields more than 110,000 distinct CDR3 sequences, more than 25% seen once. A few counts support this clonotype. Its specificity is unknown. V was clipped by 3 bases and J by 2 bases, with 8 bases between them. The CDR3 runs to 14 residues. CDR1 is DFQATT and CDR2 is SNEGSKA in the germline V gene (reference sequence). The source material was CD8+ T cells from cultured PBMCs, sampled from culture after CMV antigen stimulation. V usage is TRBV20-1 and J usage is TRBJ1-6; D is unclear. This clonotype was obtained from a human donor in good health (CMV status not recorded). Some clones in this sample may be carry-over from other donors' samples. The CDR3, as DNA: TGCAGTGCTAGGGACTTCACCTATAATTCACCCCTCCACTTT. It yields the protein CSARDFTYNSPLHF.